The 23 T cell receptor beta chains presented below share a single source sample, sequenced in a study of blood T cell repertoires in COVID-19. Assay used: immunoSEQ multiplex PCR; TCRdb lists only in-frame clones, some missing. In the table there are some 150,000 clones, roughly 78% of which are singletons. The material sequenced was PBMCs or T cells enriched from blood (not recorded which). The origin of the receptors is a woman aged 50 to 60 who had recovered from COVID-19.

This clone appeared a single time. This chain links TRBV10-1 with TRBJ2-2; D uncertain. This CDR3 region has 13 residues. The V end was cut by 2 bases, the J end by 7 bases, with 8 bases between. CDR1 and CDR2 (germline): WNHNN, SYGVQD (reference sequence). This CDR3 reads CASSEVVGGELFF. CDR3 sequence (DNA): TGCGCCAGCAGTGAGGTTGTCGGCGGGGAGCTGTTTTTT.

This clone was seen a single time. The chain uses TRBV6-5 and TRBJ2-5, with D maybe TRBD1 (5 bases). Germline lookup yields CDR1 MNHEY and CDR2 SVGAGI. Between the trimmed V and J ends, which lost 2 bases and 4 bases, there was a span of 11 bases. The CDR3 has 14 residues. The CDR3 DNA follows: TGTGCCAGCAGTTACCGTATTCAGGGAGAGACCCAGTACTTC. This sequence encodes CASSYRIQGETQYF.

This clone came up once. The junction departs from the called germline gene at one end, perhaps through a read error. The chain is built from TRBV2 and TRBJ2-7; 15 bases line up with TRBD2. The germline gives CDR1 SNHLY, CDR2 FYNNEI. The CDR3 runs 12 residues. DNA of the CDR3: TGTGCCAGCAGTGGCTGGACTAGCGGGGGGGATTTC. It specifies CASSGWTSGGDF.

This clone was recorded once. The V gene is TRBV12-3 or TRBV12-4, the J gene TRBJ1-2; D remains ambiguous. V dropped 2 bases and J dropped 7 bases, with 11 bases sitting between them. This CDR3 region has 13 residues. CDR3 DNA: TGTGCCAGCAGTTTAAGGCGGGGTGGTGGCTACACCTTC. It is translated as CASSLRRGGGYTF.

The count of this clone is one. This CDR3 is CASSLWTGNTGELFF. CDR3 bases: TGTGCCAGCAGTTTATGGACAGGGAATACCGGGGAGCTGTTTTTT. The chain joins TRBV28 to TRBJ2-2; 7 bases fit TRBD1. CDR3 size: 15 residues. Germline CDR1 reads MDHEN; CDR2 reads SYDVKM. V was pared by 0 bases and J by 5 bases, with 3 bases of the junction left unmatched.

This sequence joins TRBV18 and TRBJ1-1; TRBD1 matches at 9 bases. The ends lost 3 bases at V and 1 base at J; junction bases unmatched: 3. The CDR3 is made up of 15 amino acids. The germline gives CDR1 KGHSH, CDR2 LQKENI. CDR3 in DNA: TGTGCCAGCTCACCTCCGACAGGGGGGAACACTGAAGCTTTCTTT. Its protein is CASSPPTGGNTEAFF.

The chain joins TRBV3-1 (or the pseudogene TRBV3-2) to TRBJ1-5; possibly TRBD1 for D (5 bases). This CDR3 is built from 13 residues. Germline CDR1 reads LGHDT; CDR2 reads YNNKEL (reference sequence). V was cut by 1 base and J by 9 bases, with 10 bases left in between. The chain's CDR3 is CASSQGRGGPQHF. Here the CDR3 DNA reads TGTGCCAGCAGCCAAGGAAGGGGAGGGCCCCAGCATTTT.

The V and J genes are TRBV10-3 and TRBJ1-3; 7 nucleotides match TRBD1. Germline values: CDR1 ENHRY, CDR2 SYGVKD. V dropped 2 bases and J dropped 2; count of bases not matched to a gene: 9. CDR3 size: 17 residues. The CDR3 DNA is TGTGCCATCAGTGAGAGGTGGACAGGCGAAACTGGAAACACCATATATTTT. Protein product: CAISERWTGETGNTIYF.

The chain joins TRBV5-1 to TRBJ1-2; 9 nucleotides line up with TRBD1. The J segment lost 8 bases and the V segment lost 4 bases, leaving 9 bases of the junction unmatched. The germline V gene has CDR1 SGHRS and CDR2 YFSETQ. The length of the CDR3 is 14 residues. The CDR3 region is CASSDGTGIRGYTF. The CDR3 bases are TGCGCCAGCAGCGACGGGACAGGGATCCGCGGCTACACCTTC.

This clone has a single count. This chain joins TRBV11-2 and TRBJ1-4; D uncertain. CDR1 and CDR2 from the germline V gene are SGHAT and FQNNGV. The V and J ends lost 5 bases and 5 bases respectively, with 3 bases between them. The CDR3 extends over 11 amino acids. The CDR3 region has the DNA TGTGCCAGCAGCGGCAATGAAAAACTGTTTTTT. Protein product: CASSGNEKLFF.

The rearrangement joins TRBV6-5 to TRBJ1-1, with D possibly TRBD1 on 5 matching bases. V lost 6 bases to trimming and J lost 1 base, with 9 bases between them. The CDR3 has 13 amino acids. Germline CDR1 is MNHEY and CDR2 is SVGAGI. CDR3 nucleotides: TGTGCCAGCAGGCTCACAGGGAACACTGAAGCTTTCTTT. Residues: CASRLTGNTEAFF.

V usage is TRBV7-3 and J usage is TRBJ2-5, with 8 bases identical to TRBD1. The germline CDR1 and CDR2 sequences are SGHTA and FQGTGA. V shed 5 bases and J 2 bases; nucleotides not matched to a gene: 7. CDR3 length equals 15 residues. DNA of the CDR3: TGTGCCAGCAGCCTTCTCGGGACAGGTCAAGAGACCCAGTACTTC. It encodes CASSLLGTGQETQYF.

The rearrangement joins TRBV27 to TRBJ1-2; D unclear. The V gene's germline CDR1 is MNHEY and CDR2 SMNVEV (reference sequence). V was trimmed by 2 bases and J by 4 bases, leaving 5 bases between them. This CDR3 contains 12 residues. Here the CDR3 reads CASSLRGYGYTF. The CDR3 DNA reads TGTGCCAGCAGTTTACGAGGCTATGGCTACACCTTC.

In its sample, this clone was seen many times. The sample holds other DNA sequences that translate to the same CDR3. This chain joins TRBV7-9 and TRBJ1-1; D not resolved. The CDR3 extends over 15 amino acids. Germline V lookup: CDR1 SEHNR, CDR2 FQNEAQ (reference sequence). V was clipped by 0 bases and J by 1 base, with 9 bases between them. CDR3 in amino acids: CASSLALAGNTEAFF. The CDR3, as DNA: TGTGCCAGCAGCTTAGCTTTGGCAGGGAACACTGAAGCTTTCTTT. Supplemented by reference TRBV7-9 and TRBJ1-1, the full variable domain reads DTGVSQNPRHKITKRGQNVTFRCDPISEHNRLYWYRQTLGQGPEFLTYFQNEAQLEKSRLLSDRFSAERPKGSFSTLEIQRTEQGDSAMYLCASSLALAGNTEAFFGQGTRLTVV.

This clone has a single count. The rearrangement uses TRBV7-9 and TRBJ2-1, with 13 bases that match TRBD2. The germline CDR1 and CDR2 sequences are SEHNR and FQNEAQ (reference sequence). After removal of 5 bases from V and 10 bases from J, the junction contained 2 bases not matched to a gene. CDR3 length: 13 residues. CDR3 nucleotides: TGTGCCAGCAGCCGACTAGCGGGGGGCGAGCAGTTCTTC. This sequence encodes CASSRLAGGEQFF. Full variable domain (outside the CDR3, taken from reference TRBV7-9 and TRBJ2-1): DTGVSQNPRHKITKRGQNVTFRCDPISEHNRLYWYRQTLGQGPEFLTYFQNEAQLEKSRLLSDRFSAERPKGSFSTLEIQRTEQGDSAMYLCASSRLAGGEQFFGPGTRLTVL.

The chain uses TRBV6-5 and TRBJ2-5, with D possibly matching TRBD1 (6 bases). V was clipped by 6 bases and J by 2 bases, with 10 bases between them. There are 13 residues in the CDR3. Germline V gives CDR1 MNHEY, CDR2 SVGAGI. CDR3 protein: CASSGQLQETQYF. The CDR3 DNA reads TGTGCCAGCAGCGGACAGTTACAAGAGACCCAGTACTTC.

This clone was seen more than once but under ten times. This sequence joins TRBV6-5 and TRBJ1-4; maybe TRBD1 (6 bases). CDR1 and CDR2 (germline): MNHEY, SVGAGI. Between the trimmed V and J ends, which lost 5 bases and 5 bases, there was a span of 9 bases. CDR3 length equals 13 residues. Here the CDR3 DNA reads TGTGCCAGCAGTACTACAGGGAATGAAAAACTGTTTTTT. Amino acid sequence: CASSTTGNEKLFF.

The CDR3 nucleotides read TGTGCCAGCAGTTTATGGAACAGGGTGACCTGGAGGAACAATGAGCAGTTCTTC. This codes for CASSLWNRVTWRNNEQFF. The chain uses TRBV28 and TRBJ2-1; D possibly corresponds to TRBD1 (6 bases). This CDR3 is built from 18 residues. Germline lookup yields CDR1 MDHEN and CDR2 SYDVKM. Trimming stripped 0 bases from V and 5 bases from J, with 20 bases between.

V and J are TRBV27 and TRBJ1-2; no clear D. The V gene lost 3 bases and the J gene lost 4 bases, with 9 bases spanning the gap. The germline V gene has CDR1 MNHEY and CDR2 SMNVEV (reference sequence). The CDR3 is made up of 13 amino acids. The DNA for the CDR3 is TGTGCCAGCAGTTTCCGGGGATTCTATGGCTACACCTTC. This codes for CASSFRGFYGYTF.

In this sample, this clone turned up a few times. The gene calls are TRBV14 and TRBJ1-4; D perhaps matches TRBD1 (6 bases). Germline loops: CDR1 SGHDN, CDR2 FVKESK. The ends were cut back, 4 bases at V and 5 bases at J, with 8 bases in the middle. The CDR3 runs 13 residues. The CDR3 loop reads CASSLGQNEKLFF. CDR3 in DNA: TGTGCCAGCAGCCTAGGACAGAATGAAAAACTGTTTTTT.

The rearrangement uses TRBV5-1 and TRBJ2-3; D might be TRBD2 (7 bases). The germline V gene has CDR1 SGHRS and CDR2 YFSETQ. CDR3 length: 15 residues. Deletions cut 0 bases from V and 4 bases from J, with 12 bases between. The CDR3 region is CASSLEGGFADTQYF. The CDR3 DNA reads as TGCGCCAGCAGCTTGGAGGGGGGGTTTGCAGATACGCAGTATTTT.

This clone showed up many times. This chain joins TRBV11-3 and TRBJ1-1; 8 nucleotides line up with TRBD1. CDR1 is SGHNT, CDR2 YENEEA, per germline. The CDR3 has 14 residues. The V gene end was trimmed by 5 bases and the J gene end by 6 bases; junction bases not matched to a gene: 8. As DNA, the CDR3 is TGTGCCAGCAGCAACCGGGGACAGGCTTCTGAAGCTTTCTTT. The encoded protein is CASSNRGQASEAFF.

The chain's CDR3 is CASTETSNSPLHF. The CDR3 nucleotides are TGCGCCAGCACCGAGACAAGTAATTCACCCCTCCACTTT. The rearrangement links TRBV5-1 to TRBJ1-6; D gene unclear. The germline CDR1 and CDR2 sequences are SGHRS and YFSETQ. The germline V and J ends were trimmed by 6 bases and 6 bases, with 10 bases remaining between them. The CDR3 runs to 13 residues.